This section outlines one TCR beta chain sequence together with its context. What it binds is not known. These data are taken from a study of T cell repertoires in cytomegalovirus infection. TCRdb redid the calling of the reads with MiXCR, one entry per CDR3 protein. The table shows about 900,000 distinct CDR3 sequences, with around a third occurring only once. This CDR3 spans 15 amino acids. Germline V CDR1 and CDR2: MNHEY, SMNVEV (reference sequence). Trimming removed 5 bases from V and 3 bases from J, with 11 bases in between. This rearrangement joins TRBV27 to TRBJ2-6; D is ambiguous. The sequence was collected from a human donor in good health (CMV status not recorded). Some clones in this sample may be carry-over from other donors' samples. This specimen was cultured CD8+ T cells from PBMCs, taken from culture after CMV antigen stimulation. The CDR3 here is CASSIDSFGANVLTF. The CDR3 DNA sequence: TGTGCCAGCAGTATCGACTCTTTTGGGGCCAACGTCCTGACTTTC.